The 32 T cell receptor beta chains listed next were all sequenced from one sample in a study of early T cells in non-severe SARS-CoV-2 infection (dated by TCRdb to about 2021). The library was made by 5' RACE. Sequencing took place on a NextSeq 500. Starting from the raw public reads, TCRdb applied fastp trimming at Q25, assembled clones with MiXCR and retained in-frame beta chains. Rows with one shared CDR3 protein collapse into an entry with the most common genes and DNA. Counted in this sample were around 30,000 distinct CDR3 sequences; 4.5% to 7% of them appeared once. The ten largest account for about 7% of the sample. Source material: whole blood. The receptors originated from an adult who was a healthcare worker with PCR-confirmed SARS-CoV-2 infection or an uninfected control (not recorded which).

This clonotype was recorded only once. The chain is built from TRBV15 and TRBJ2-5, with a tentative D call TRBD2 (6 bases). This CDR3 comprises 14 residues. The ends were cut back, 3 bases at V and 1 base at J, with 9 bases in the middle. The V gene's germline CDR1 is LNHNV and CDR2 YYDKDF (reference sequence). Written as DNA, the CDR3 is TGTGCCACCAGCAGTAGCGGCACCCAAGAGACCCAGTACTTC. As protein: CATSSSGTQETQYF.

This clonotype was detected many times. The CDR3 here is CASSLAGGGYGYTF. The DNA for the CDR3 is TGTGCCAGCAGTTTAGCAGGGGGAGGGTATGGCTACACCTTC. The gene calls are TRBV27 and TRBJ1-2, with TRBD1 identical over 7 bases. This CDR3 is built from 14 residues. Germline V gene sequence: CDR1 MNHEY, CDR2 SMNVEV (reference sequence). The V segment lost 2 bases and the J segment 5 bases; nucleotides outside the gene matches: 5.

This clonotype came up many times. Here the CDR3 reads CAISYTGPRTDTQYF. CDR3 DNA sequence: TGTGCCATCAGTTACACCGGGCCTCGCACAGATACGCAGTATTTT. The V call is TRBV10-3, the J call TRBJ2-3; D ambiguous. V lost 5 bases, J lost 1 base, and 13 bases lay in between. The CDR3 runs to 15 residues. The V gene's germline CDR1 is ENHRY and CDR2 SYGVKD.

This clonotype was detected many times. The chain joins TRBV20-1 to TRBJ2-3; D unresolved. The germline gives CDR1 DFQATT, CDR2 SNEGSKA (reference sequence). CDR3 length: 12 amino acids. CDR3 region: CSILPQWDTQYF. The CDR3 nucleotides are TGCAGCATCCTCCCTCAGTGGGATACGCAGTATTTT.

Many counts were recorded for this clonotype. The chain joins TRBV4-2 to TRBJ2-7; 10 positions match TRBD1. The V gene end was trimmed by 5 bases and the J gene end by 3 bases; junction bases not matched to a gene: 19. The length of the CDR3 is 19 residues. Germline CDR1 is LGHNA and CDR2 is YNFKEQ. Here the CDR3 reads CASSTHGTGAFAGSYEQYF. The CDR3, as DNA: TGTGCCAGCAGCACTCACGGGACAGGGGCTTTTGCAGGGAGCTACGAGCAGTACTTC.

The J gene is TRBJ2-5, the V gene TRBV5-1, with D possibly matching TRBD2 (5 bases). Germline V gene lookup returns CDR1 SGHRS and CDR2 YFSETQ. The CDR3 consists of 12 residues. The V gene lost 5 bases and the J gene lost 5 bases, with 10 bases spanning the gap. In DNA form, the CDR3 reads TGCGCCAGCAGGGGAGCTGACGAGACCCAGTACTTC. This encodes CASRGADETQYF.

This clonotype was counted only a few times. The chain links TRBV15 to TRBJ2-7, with a weak D call TRBD2 (5 bases). Trimming removed 0 bases at V and 10 bases at J, with 13 bases between. There are 13 residues in the CDR3. The V gene's germline CDR1 is LNHNV and CDR2 YYDKDF (reference sequence). The CDR3 sequence is CATSRDTLPGQYF. DNA for the CDR3: TGTGCCACCAGCAGAGATACCCTTCCGGGACAGTACTTC.

There are many counts of this clonotype. The V call is TRBV7-3, the J call TRBJ2-1, with D maybe TRBD2 (6 bases). Germline CDR1 is SGHTA and CDR2 is FQGTGA. Between the trimmed V and J ends, which lost 1 base and 5 bases, there was a span of 15 bases. The CDR3 is 16 residues long. The CDR3 DNA sequence: TGTGCCAGCAGCTTAAGACCCGGGACTCGCGACAATGAGCAGTTCTTC. As protein: CASSLRPGTRDNEQFF.

In this sample, this clonotype turned up many times. The DNA is omitted, as the CDR3 cannot be located on it reliably, and the CDR3 follows TCRdb's listing. V gene TRBV6-6 combines with J gene TRBJ2-6; the table gives TRBD1 as D, unverified against the DNA. CDR1 is MNHNY and CDR2 is SVGAGI in the germline V gene (reference sequence). Counting both end residues, the CDR3 totals 18 amino acids. This CDR3 is CASSSSRDRGRGANVLTF.

Relative to its sample, this clonotype is medium-sized. The chain links TRBV5-1 to TRBJ1-5, with no clear D. CDR1 and CDR2 from the germline V gene are SGHRS and YFSETQ. The length of the CDR3 is 15 residues. Between the trimmed V and J ends, which lost 0 bases and 3 bases, there was a span of 10 bases. The CDR3 here is CASSLGSGLNQPQHF. DNA for the CDR3: TGCGCCAGCAGCTTGGGATCGGGCCTCAATCAGCCCCAGCATTTT.

This clonotype was seen repeatedly, ten times or more. This sequence joins TRBV6-6 and TRBJ1-3; D gene unclear. CDR1 and CDR2 (germline): MNHNY, SVGAGI (reference sequence). The ends were cut back, 8 bases at V and 0 bases at J, with 2 bases in the middle. There are 11 residues in the CDR3. For the CDR3, the DNA is TGTGCCAGCCACTCTGGAAACACCATATATTTT. Amino acid sequence: CASHSGNTIYF.

The table lists this clonotype with a few counts. The V and J genes are TRBV28 and TRBJ2-7; 8 nucleotides align to TRBD2. The V segment lost 5 bases and the J segment 4 bases; nucleotides outside the gene matches: 7. Germline CDR1 reads MDHEN; CDR2 reads SYDVKM. The CDR3 runs to 14 residues. CDR3 bases: TGTGCCAGCAGTCCAGTAGCGGGAAGTTACGAGCAGTACTTC. Translated: CASSPVAGSYEQYF.

This clonotype was seen repeatedly, ten times or more. The chain employs TRBV5-1 and TRBJ1-4, with D hard to call. Trimming cost V 3 bases and J 6 bases, with 9 bases left between them. The V gene's germline CDR1 is SGHRS and CDR2 YFSETQ. The CDR3 loop spans 13 amino acids. The CDR3: CASSSDSYEKLFF. CDR3 DNA sequence: TGCGCCAGCAGCTCGGACTCCTATGAAAAACTGTTTTTT.

The V and J genes are TRBV10-2 and TRBJ2-7; D not resolved. The V gene's germline CDR1 is WSHSY and CDR2 SAAADI. This CDR3 comprises 13 residues. V was shortened by 6 bases and J by 0 bases, with 9 bases between the two germline ends. The CDR3 DNA follows: TGCGCCAGCAGACAAGAGTACTCCTACGAGCAGTACTTC. Translated, it gives CASRQEYSYEQYF.

This clonotype has ten or more counts. The chain combines TRBV7-6 with TRBJ2-2; 13 bases are shared with TRBD2. Germline V gene sequence: CDR1 SGHVS, CDR2 FNYEAQ. The V and J ends lost 1 base and 7 bases, in that order; junction bases with no gene match: 3. CDR3 length: 16 amino acids. The CDR3 DNA follows: TGTGCCAGCAGCTTAGGACTAGCGGGAGGTGTCGGGGAGCTGTTTTTT. Protein sequence: CASSLGLAGGVGELFF.

The chain joins TRBV5-1 to TRBJ2-7; D gene uncertain. Germline values: CDR1 SGHRS, CDR2 YFSETQ. Trimming left V 1 base short and J 0 bases short, with 14 bases between. The length of the CDR3 is 16 residues. The CDR3 loop is CASSLRCAATSYEQYF. For the CDR3, the DNA is TGCGCCAGCAGCTTGAGATGCGCGGCTACCTCCTACGAGCAGTACTTC.

This clonotype was detected many times. The chain has TRBV28 and TRBJ2-7, with a tentative D call TRBD1 (6 bases). Trimming stripped 5 bases from V and 5 bases from J, with 10 bases between. Germline values: CDR1 MDHEN, CDR2 SYDVKM. There are 12 residues in the CDR3. Here the CDR3 DNA reads TGTGCCAGCAGTCTTTACAGGGACGAGCAGTACTTC. It translates to CASSLYRDEQYF.

This clonotype was counted many times. CDR3 residues: CASKRGSTSTQYF. The CDR3 coding sequence is TGTGCCAGCAAACGTGGTTCAACGTCGACCCAGTACTTC. The V gene is TRBV27, the J gene TRBJ2-5; the D is unclear. The CDR3 spans 13 residues. The ends were cut back, 7 bases at V and 7 bases at J, with 16 bases in the middle. Looked up from germline, CDR1 is MNHEY and CDR2 is SMNVEV (reference sequence).

The chain combines TRBV30 with TRBJ1-5, with TRBD1 matching 7 bases. With 8 bases clipped from V and 2 bases from J, the junction kept 9 bases outside the gene matches. The V gene's germline CDR1 is GTSNPN and CDR2 SVGIG (reference sequence). CDR3 size: 14 residues. In nucleotides, the CDR3 is TGTGCCGGCTCCAGGGGGTCAGGCAATCAGCCCCAGCATTTT. Translation gives CAGSRGSGNQPQHF.

There are many counts of this clonotype. The rearrangement joins TRBV19 to TRBJ2-5; no clear D. Deletions cut 4 bases from V and 4 bases from J, with 4 bases between. The CDR3 length is 11 residues. The germline gives CDR1 LNHDA, CDR2 SQIVND (reference sequence). This chain's CDR3 is CASSRGETQYF. CDR3 in DNA: TGTGCCAGTAGTAGGGGAGAGACCCAGTACTTC.

This clonotype rates as medium-sized. The rearrangement uses TRBV25-1 and TRBJ2-7; the D is unclear. V was cut by 4 bases and J by 2 bases, with 6 bases left in between. Germline CDR1 is MGHDK and CDR2 is SYGVNS. The CDR3 totals 12 residues. CDR3 bases: TGTGCCAGCAGTGCCCAGACCTACGAGCAGTACTTC. As protein: CASSAQTYEQYF.

This clonotype was recorded many times. The rearrangement joins TRBV28 to TRBJ1-1; D is undetermined. Trimming took off 1 base at V and 10 bases at J, with 10 bases between the two ends. There are 12 residues in the CDR3. Germline loops: CDR1 MDHEN, CDR2 SYDVKM. The CDR3 sequence is CASSLLASGAFF. CDR3 sequence (DNA): TGTGCCAGCAGTTTATTGGCATCCGGAGCTTTCTTT.

This clonotype was counted at least ten times. The chain joins TRBV30 to TRBJ2-7; D is unresolved. Between the trimmed V and J ends, which lost 1 base and 6 bases, there was a span of 13 bases. The germline V gene has CDR1 GTSNPN and CDR2 SVGIG (reference sequence). This CDR3 has 13 amino acids. CDR3 coding DNA: TGTGCCTGGAGTGCTCTCTCCGCCGCCGAGCAGTACTTC. Translation: CAWSALSAAEQYF.

This clonotype was detected many times. This sequence joins TRBV7-2 and TRBJ2-7; D is undetermined. The CDR3 is 14 amino acids. Germline V gene sequence: CDR1 SGHTA, CDR2 FQGNSA. With 1 base removed from V and 0 bases from J, the gap between germline ends came to 7 bases. CDR3 coding DNA: TGTGCCAGCAGCTTAGGTCCGAGCTCCTACGAGCAGTACTTC. Encoded protein: CASSLGPSSYEQYF.

The V call is TRBV19, the J call TRBJ1-1; 9 bases map to TRBD1. CDR3 size: 17 residues. V shed 5 bases and J 0 bases; nucleotides not matched to a gene: 10. Per germline, CDR1 LNHDA and CDR2 SQIVND (reference sequence). CDR3 in amino acids: CASSAGTGRAMNTEAFF. The CDR3 DNA reads TGTGCCAGTAGTGCGGGGACAGGGAGGGCTATGAACACTGAAGCTTTCTTT.

The V call is TRBV27, the J call TRBJ2-3, with TRBD2 matching over 7 bases. CDR3 length: 14 residues. V dropped 4 bases and J dropped 2; count of bases not matched to a gene: 3. The germline V gene has CDR1 MNHEY and CDR2 SMNVEV (reference sequence). The CDR3 sequence: CASSWSGNTDTQYF. In nucleotides, the CDR3 is TGTGCCAGCAGTTGGAGCGGGAACACAGATACGCAGTATTTT.

The J gene is TRBJ2-7, the V gene TRBV12-3 or TRBV12-4, with unresolved D. This CDR3 region has 14 residues. Trimming cost V 1 base and J 8 bases, with 15 bases left between them. The CDR3 region is CASSLGLLGTKQYF. The CDR3 nucleotides are TGTGCCAGCAGTTTAGGACTTTTAGGTACGAAGCAGTACTTC.

This clonotype appeared a few times. This chain joins TRBV28 and TRBJ1-1; D might be TRBD1 (5 bases). The V gene lost 6 bases and the J gene lost 1 base, with 12 bases spanning the gap. There are 14 residues in the CDR3. Germline CDR1 MDHEN, CDR2 SYDVKM. DNA for the CDR3: TGTGCCAGCAGACTGACAGTTCAGAACACTGAAGCTTTCTTT. Translating gives CASRLTVQNTEAFF.

This clonotype was found many times. The V and J genes are TRBV10-2 and TRBJ2-5, with 10 bases aligning to TRBD2. Germline trimming cut 6 bases from V and 3 bases from J; bases unmatched to any gene: 4. CDR3 size: 14 residues. Germline assignment: CDR1 WSHSY and CDR2 SAAADI. Written as DNA, the CDR3 is TGCGCCAGCAGGAGTCTAGCGGGAGAAGAGACCCAGTACTTC. Translating gives CASRSLAGEETQYF.

At least ten counts were recorded for this clonotype. CDR3 region: CATRRGPGTSGSDTQYF. The CDR3 DNA reads as TGTGCCACCAGGAGAGGGCCTGGGACTAGCGGGAGTGATACGCAGTATTTT. This chain links TRBV24-1 with TRBJ2-3; 14 nucleotides agree with TRBD2. Germline V lookup: CDR1 KGHDR, CDR2 SFDVKD. CDR3 size: 17 residues. V shed 7 bases, J shed 6 bases, and the junction held 11 bases outside the gene matches.

This chain links TRBV5-1 with TRBJ2-2; D assignment may be TRBD1 or TRBD2 (5 bases each). The length of the CDR3 is 17 residues. Trimming cost V 0 bases and J 0 bases, with 12 bases left between them. Germline CDR1 and CDR2: SGHRS and YFSETQ. Written as DNA, the CDR3 is TGCGCCAGCAGCTTGGCCCGGGGCGGGTCGAACACCGGGGAGCTGTTTTTT. Translation gives CASSLARGGSNTGELFF.

In this sample, this clonotype turned up a few times. The chain has TRBV5-4 and TRBJ2-3; no definite D call. The germline V gene has CDR1 SGHNT and CDR2 YYREEE (reference sequence). V lost 4 bases to trimming and J lost 5 bases, with 14 bases between them. This CDR3 is built from 14 residues. CDR3 bases: TGTGCCAGCAGCCCCCCCGCGGATATAGATACGCAGTATTTT. Amino acids: CASSPPADIDTQYF.